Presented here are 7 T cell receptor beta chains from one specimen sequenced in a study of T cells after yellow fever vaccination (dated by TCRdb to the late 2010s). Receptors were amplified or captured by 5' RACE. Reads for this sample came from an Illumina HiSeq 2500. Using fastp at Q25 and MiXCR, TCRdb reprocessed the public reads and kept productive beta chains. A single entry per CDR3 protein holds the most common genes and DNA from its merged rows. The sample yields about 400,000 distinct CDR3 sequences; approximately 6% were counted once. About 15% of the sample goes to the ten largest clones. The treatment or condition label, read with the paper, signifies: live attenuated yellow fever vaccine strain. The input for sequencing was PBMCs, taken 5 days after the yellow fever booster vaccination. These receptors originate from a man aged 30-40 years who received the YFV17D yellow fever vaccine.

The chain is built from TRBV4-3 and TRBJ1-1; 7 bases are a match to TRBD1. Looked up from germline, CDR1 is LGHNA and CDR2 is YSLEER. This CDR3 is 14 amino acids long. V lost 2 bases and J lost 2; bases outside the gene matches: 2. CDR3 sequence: CASSQNRGNTEAFF. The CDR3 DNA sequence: TGCGCCAGCAGCCAAAACAGGGGCAACACTGAAGCTTTCTTT.

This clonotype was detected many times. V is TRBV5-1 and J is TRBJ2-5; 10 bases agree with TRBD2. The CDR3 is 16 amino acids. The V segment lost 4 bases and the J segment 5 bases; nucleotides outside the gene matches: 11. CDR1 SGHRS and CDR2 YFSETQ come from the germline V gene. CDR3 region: CASSPRLAGVGETQYF. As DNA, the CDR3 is TGCGCCAGCAGCCCCCGCCTAGCGGGAGTCGGGGAGACCCAGTACTTC.

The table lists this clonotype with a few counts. The CDR3 is CASSQDLGPQHF. The CDR3, as DNA: TGTGCCAGCAGCCAAGATCTGGGGCCCCAGCATTTT. The rearrangement links TRBV4-2 to TRBJ1-5; D is unresolved. CDR1 and CDR2 (germline): LGHNA, YNFKEQ. The CDR3 is made up of 12 amino acids. Between the trimmed V and J ends, which lost 0 bases and 9 bases, there was a span of 6 bases.

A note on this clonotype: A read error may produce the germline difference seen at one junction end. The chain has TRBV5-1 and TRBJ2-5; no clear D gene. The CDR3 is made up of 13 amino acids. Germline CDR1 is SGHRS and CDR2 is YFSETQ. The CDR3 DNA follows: TGCGCCAGCCGCTTGGGCGCACAAGAGACCCAGTACTTC. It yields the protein CASRLGAQETQYF.

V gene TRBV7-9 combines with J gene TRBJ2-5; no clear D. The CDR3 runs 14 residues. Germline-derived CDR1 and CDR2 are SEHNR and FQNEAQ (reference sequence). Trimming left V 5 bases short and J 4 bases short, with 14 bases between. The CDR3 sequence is CASSKSGGGETQYF. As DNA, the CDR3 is TGTGCCAGCAGCAAGTCAGGTGGCGGAGAGACCCAGTACTTC.

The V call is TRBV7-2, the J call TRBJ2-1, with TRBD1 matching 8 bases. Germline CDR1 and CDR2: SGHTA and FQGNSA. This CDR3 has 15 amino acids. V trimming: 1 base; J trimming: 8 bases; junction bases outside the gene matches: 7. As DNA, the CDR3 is TGTGCCAGCAGCTTAGGACAGGGGAGATACGATGAGCAGTTCTTC. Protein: CASSLGQGRYDEQFF.

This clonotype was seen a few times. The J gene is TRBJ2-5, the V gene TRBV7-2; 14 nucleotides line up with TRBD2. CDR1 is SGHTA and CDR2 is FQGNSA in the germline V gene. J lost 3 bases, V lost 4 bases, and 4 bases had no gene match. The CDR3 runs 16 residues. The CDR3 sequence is CASSSTGLAGEETQYF. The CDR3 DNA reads TGTGCCAGCAGCTCAACGGGACTAGCGGGAGAAGAGACCCAGTACTTC.